These 20 T cell receptor beta chains were all obtained from the same sample, sequenced in a study of T-cell memory formation after mild COVID-19. TCRdb itself ran the 5' RACE reads through MiXCR, one entry per CDR3 protein. The data contain about 280,000 distinct CDR3 sequences, 8.2% of them singletons. Sample: PBMCs or a T cell subset sorted from them (not recorded which). The receptors were gathered from a man younger than 35 who had mild COVID-19 (a few samples of this study predate the infection). Cell type and time point are not known.

The chain links TRBV28 to TRBJ2-1; no clear D. Per the germline V gene, CDR1 is MDHEN and CDR2 is SYDVKM. V was clipped by 3 bases and J by 0 bases, with 6 bases between them. The CDR3 has 14 amino acids. The CDR3 bases are TGTGCCAGCAGTTTGCTGAGCTCCTACAATGAGCAGTTCTTC. Translating gives CASSLLSSYNEQFF.

V and J are TRBV20-1 and TRBJ2-1; TRBD1 or TRBD2 may be the D gene (5 bases each). In germline, CDR1 is DFQATT, CDR2 SNEGSKA (reference sequence). Trimming stripped 3 bases from V and 2 bases from J, with 5 bases between. There are 12 residues in the CDR3. CDR3 sequence: CSARGAYNEQFF. CDR3 DNA sequence: TGCAGTGCTAGGGGGGCCTACAATGAGCAGTTCTTC.

This clonotype has a count of ten or more. This chain uses TRBV20-1 with TRBJ2-3, with 9 positions matching TRBD2. After removal of 0 bases from V and 0 bases from J, the junction contained 10 bases not matched to a gene. Germline CDR1 and CDR2: DFQATT and SNEGSKA (reference sequence). The CDR3 has 18 residues. As DNA, the CDR3 is TGCAGTGCTAGAGAAATTACCAGCGGGGGGCTGAGCACAGATACGCAGTATTTT. It encodes CSAREITSGGLSTDTQYF.

The genes are TRBV12-3 or TRBV12-4 and TRBJ2-3; D possibly corresponds to TRBD2 (7 bases). The CDR3 is 13 amino acids. V gave up 6 bases and J gave up 6 bases, with 13 bases separating them. The CDR3 protein is CASSARGADTQYF. The CDR3 nucleotides are TGTGCCAGCAGCGCCCGGGGGGCCGATACGCAGTATTTT.

The chain links TRBV4-3 to TRBJ2-6, with D unclear. CDR1 and CDR2 from the germline V gene are LGHNA and YSLEER. V was trimmed by 0 bases and J by 1 base, leaving 13 bases between them. This CDR3 has 18 amino acids. The DNA for the CDR3 is TGCGCCAGCAGCCAAGAATTCGGCCTAGGATCTGGGGCCAACGTCCTGACTTTC. It translates to CASSQEFGLGSGANVLTF.

The chain has TRBV7-3 and TRBJ1-1; 9 bases match TRBD1. V shed 5 bases and J 4 bases; nucleotides not matched to a gene: 5. The CDR3 is made up of 14 amino acids. Germline CDR1 reads SGHTA; CDR2 reads FQGTGA. The DNA for the CDR3 is TGTGCCAGCAGCATACAGGGGGCAGGCACTGAAGCTTTCTTT. Translation: CASSIQGAGTEAFF.

The chain employs TRBV4-1 and TRBJ1-2; weak D call: TRBD1 (6 bases). Trimming stripped 2 bases from V and 9 bases from J, with 19 bases between. The CDR3 length is 15 residues. Per the germline V gene, CDR1 is MGHRA and CDR2 is YSYEKL. The CDR3 nucleotides are TGCGCCAGCAGCCAAACAGGGAGCGCCCTAGGAAGCTACACCTTC. It yields the protein CASSQTGSALGSYTF.

At least ten counts were recorded for this clonotype. The V and J genes are TRBV12-3 or TRBV12-4 and TRBJ2-3, with TRBD1 as a possible D gene (6 bases). This CDR3 spans 16 amino acids. Trimming removed 4 bases at V and 2 bases at J, with 16 bases between. In DNA form, the CDR3 reads TGTGCCAGCAGTTCAGGGGCCGGTTCCTTCACAGATACGCAGTATTTT. It is translated as CASSSGAGSFTDTQYF.

This clonotype was counted at least ten times. This chain joins TRBV29-1 and TRBJ1-2, with D maybe TRBD1 (6 bases). Deletions cut 1 base from V and 4 bases from J, with 10 bases between. CDR1 is SQVTM and CDR2 is ANQGSEA in the germline V gene. This CDR3 has 13 amino acids. CDR3 sequence: CSVEGQGPYGYTF. CDR3 nucleotide sequence: TGCAGCGTTGAAGGGCAGGGGCCCTATGGCTACACCTTC.

A few counts support this clonotype. The chain links TRBV5-1 to TRBJ2-1; TRBD2 matches 9 bases. CDR3 length equals 17 residues. V lost 5 bases and J lost 1; bases outside the gene matches: 10. Germline V gene data show CDR1 as SGHRS and CDR2 as YFSETQ. CDR3 DNA: TGCGCCAGCAGGATTCGGGTGCGGGGGGGGTCCTACAATGAGCAGTTCTTC. This sequence encodes CASRIRVRGGSYNEQFF.

There are a few counts of this clonotype. The rearrangement links TRBV4-3 to TRBJ1-1, with 10 positions matching TRBD1. The J segment lost 6 bases and the V segment lost 0 bases, leaving 10 bases of the junction unmatched. The CDR3 loop spans 17 amino acids. The germline V gene has CDR1 LGHNA and CDR2 YSLEER. The CDR3 region has the DNA TGCGCCAGCAGCCAAGATCACGGGACAGGGGCGCGCGCTGAAGCTTTCTTT. This translates into CASSQDHGTGARAEAFF.

This sequence joins TRBV4-1 and TRBJ1-5, with D perhaps TRBD1 (6 bases). V lost 2 bases, J lost 6 bases, and 14 bases lay in between. CDR1 is MGHRA, CDR2 YSYEKL, per germline. The CDR3 has 15 residues. The CDR3 DNA is TGCGCCAGCAGCCAAAACAGGGTTCGGAGTCAGCCCCAGCATTTT. It specifies CASSQNRVRSQPQHF.

The chain carries TRBV13 and TRBJ2-7; D might be TRBD1 (6 bases). The CDR3 spans 12 residues. The germline V and J ends were trimmed by 5 bases and 6 bases, with 11 bases remaining between them. The germline CDR1 and CDR2 sequences are PRHDT and FYEKMQ (reference sequence). The CDR3 nucleotides are TGTGCCAGCAGCGTAAACAGGGTCGAGCAGTACTTC. It yields the protein CASSVNRVEQYF.

The chain has TRBV7-9 and TRBJ2-7, with TRBD2 identical over 7 bases. Germline CDR1 SEHNR, CDR2 FQNEAQ (reference sequence). V lost 4 bases and J lost 2; bases outside the gene matches: 2. CDR3 length: 13 amino acids. The CDR3 DNA follows: TGTGCCAGCAGCTCAGGGAGGGCCTACGAGCAGTACGTC. This encodes CASSSGRAYEQYV.

CDR3 nucleotides: TGTGCCACCAAGTTTACTACGAACTCCTACGAGCAGTACGTC. The encoded protein is CATKFTTNSYEQYV. The chain joins TRBV6-1 to TRBJ2-7, with no clear D. V was pared by 10 bases and J by 0 bases, with 16 bases between. The CDR3 contains 14 residues. Germline CDR1 reads MNHNS; CDR2 reads SASEGT.

This clonotype occurred many times. V is TRBV5-5 and J is TRBJ2-7, with D hard to call. CDR1 and CDR2 (germline): SGHKS, YYEKEE (reference sequence). The CDR3 extends over 12 amino acids. The V gene lost 0 bases and the J gene lost 9 bases, with 10 bases spanning the gap. The chain's CDR3 is CASSLDLTGQYF. DNA for the CDR3: TGTGCCAGCAGCTTGGACCTCACCGGGCAGTACTTC.

The sample holds a few counts of this clonotype. This chain joins TRBV6-2 or TRBV6-3 and TRBJ2-7; D assignment may be TRBD1 or TRBD2 (5 bases each). Germline lookup yields CDR1 MNHEY and CDR2 SVGEGT. This CDR3 is built from 12 residues. Trimming took off 5 bases at V and 5 bases at J, with 10 bases between the two ends. The CDR3 bases are TGTGCCAGCAGTCCCGGGACCAACGAGCAGTACGTC. The encoded protein is CASSPGTNEQYV.

The table lists this clonotype with many counts. This chain connects TRBV5-1 to TRBJ2-3; 7 positions match TRBD2. Trimming removed 0 bases from V and 2 bases from J; junction bases left unmatched: 6. The CDR3 length is 16 residues. The V gene's germline CDR1 is SGHRS and CDR2 YFSETQ. CDR3: CASSLDSLATTDTQYF. For the CDR3, the DNA is TGCGCCAGCAGCTTGGACTCACTAGCGACCACAGATACGCAGTATTTT.

The chain recombines TRBV5-8 with TRBJ2-5; D is perhaps TRBD2 (5 bases). Germline V gene data show CDR1 as SGHTS and CDR2 as YDEGEE. V shed 4 bases and J shed 4 bases, with 20 bases lying between them. The CDR3 spans 16 residues. CDR3 protein: CASSPKESRRRETQYF. The DNA for the CDR3 is TGTGCCAGCAGCCCTAAGGAATCGCGGAGGCGAGAGACCCAGTACTTC.

Only a few counts were recorded for this clonotype. V usage is TRBV20-1 and J usage is TRBJ2-5, with 9 bases fitting TRBD2. Germline V gene lookup returns CDR1 DFQATT and CDR2 SNEGSKA (reference sequence). CDR3 length equals 13 residues. After removal of 2 bases from V and 3 bases from J, the junction contained 1 base not matched to a gene. Here the CDR3 DNA reads TGCAGTGCTAGACCTAGCGGGAAAGAGACCCAGTACTTC. This encodes CSARPSGKETQYF.